These 9 T cell receptor beta chains came from one sample sequenced in a study of regulatory T cells in long-lasting Graves disease. The authors built TCR beta libraries using iRepertoire HTBI primers and Arm-PCR of CDR3 regions. TCRdb re-called the multiplex PCR reads through MiXCR, storing one row per CDR3 protein. There are 600,000 to 800,000 distinct CDR3 sequences in the sample; about 32% occur only once, and around 42% lies in the top ten. Specified time point: persistent/refractory GD, antithyroid drugs over 5 years with positive TRAb. RNA from PBMCs was the source of the TCR library. The sample consisted of peripheral blood mononuclear cells (PBMCs), taken when the disease was refractory, from a patient treated with antithyroid drugs. The source of these receptors is a female donor with Graves disease.

Of note for this clonotype: A read error may explain this, as a much larger clone is one base away. This chain's CDR3 is CASSQASAEQYF. The CDR3 coding sequence is TGTGCCAGCAGCCAAGCCTCCGCGGAGCAGTACTTC. The genes are TRBV9 and TRBJ2-7; no definite D call. The CDR3 has 12 amino acids. In germline, CDR1 is SGDLS, CDR2 YYNGEE. V gave up 4 bases and J gave up 7 bases, with 12 bases separating them.

This clonotype was seen only a few times. CDR3 DNA: TGTGCCAGCCGGGGACAGGGGGCCTGGGGGACTGAAGCTTTCTTT. This gives the protein CASRGQGAWGTEAFF. The V and J genes are TRBV27 and TRBJ1-1; 12 bases are a match to TRBD1. V shed 8 bases and J 5 bases; nucleotides not matched to a gene: 9. Germline V gene sequence: CDR1 MNHEY, CDR2 SMNVEV (reference sequence). This CDR3 region has 15 residues.

A few counts support this clonotype. The rearrangement uses TRBV5-6 and TRBJ1-5; 8 bases fit TRBD1. The CDR3 runs to 16 residues. Per the germline V gene, CDR1 is SGHDT and CDR2 is YYEEEE. V shed 4 bases, J shed 0 bases, and the junction held 6 bases outside the gene matches. CDR3 in DNA: TGTGCCAGCAGCCACAGGGGGTCAAATAGCAATCAGCCCCAGCATTTT. Translation gives CASSHRGSNSNQPQHF.

A few counts support this clonotype. The chain employs TRBV11-2 and TRBJ2-1; 8 positions agree with TRBD1. CDR1 is SGHAT, CDR2 FQNNGV, per germline. This CDR3 contains 15 residues. V lost 5 bases, J lost 5 bases, and 8 bases stayed unmatched. CDR3: CASSRQTGVHNEQFF. CDR3 nucleotide sequence: TGTGCCAGCAGCCGCCAGACAGGGGTCCACAATGAGCAGTTCTTC. Full variable domain (rest looked up from reference TRBV11-2 and TRBJ2-1): EAGVAQSPRYKIIEKRQSVAFWCNPISGHATLYWYQQILGQGPKLLIQFQNNGVVDDSQLPKDRFSAERLKGVDSTLKIQPAKLEDSAVYLCASSRQTGVHNEQFFGPGTRLTVL.

This clonotype was recorded at least ten times. The chain's CDR3 is CASISGNYGYTF. DNA of the CDR3: TGTGCCAGCATAAGCGGGAACTATGGCTACACCTTC. The gene calls are TRBV2 and TRBJ1-2; D not resolved. V shed 7 bases and J shed 2 bases, with 8 bases lying between them. The CDR3 sequence is 12 residues long. From germline, CDR1 is SNHLY and CDR2 FYNNEI.

The chain recombines TRBV30 with TRBJ1-4, with D hard to call. This CDR3 has 15 amino acids. Germline V lookup: CDR1 GTSNPN, CDR2 SVGIG (reference sequence). Between the trimmed V and J ends, which lost 0 bases and 7 bases, there was a span of 15 bases. In DNA form, the CDR3 reads TGTGCCTGGAGTGTAGATGGGGTGTTGAGTGAAAAACTGTTTTTT. Translating it yields CAWSVDGVLSEKLFF.

The genes are TRBV6-5 and TRBJ2-4, with no clear D. The germline CDR1 and CDR2 sequences are MNHEY and SVGAGI. V shed 4 bases and J shed 0 bases, with 10 bases lying between them. The CDR3 has 15 amino acids. DNA for the CDR3: TGTGCCAGCAGTTTTAAGTTACTAGCCAAAAACATTCAGTACTTC. Its protein product is CASSFKLLAKNIQYF.

The table lists this clonotype with many counts. The gene calls are TRBV28 and TRBJ1-6; D unclear. Germline V gene lookup returns CDR1 MDHEN and CDR2 SYDVKM. This CDR3 has 15 residues. Between the trimmed V and J ends, which lost 2 bases and 4 bases, there was a span of 9 bases. The CDR3 DNA reads as TGTGCCAGCAGTTTACCAGATCTGTATAATTCACCCCTCCACTTT. Protein: CASSLPDLYNSPLHF.

This clonotype appeared a few times. This chain connects TRBV30 to TRBJ1-4; D is uncertain. The CDR3 consists of 14 residues. The V gene's germline CDR1 is GTSNPN and CDR2 SVGIG (reference sequence). CDR3 coding DNA: TGTGCTCTGTGGAAAGACACCACTAATGAAAAACTGTTTTTT. This translates into CALWKDTTNEKLFF.